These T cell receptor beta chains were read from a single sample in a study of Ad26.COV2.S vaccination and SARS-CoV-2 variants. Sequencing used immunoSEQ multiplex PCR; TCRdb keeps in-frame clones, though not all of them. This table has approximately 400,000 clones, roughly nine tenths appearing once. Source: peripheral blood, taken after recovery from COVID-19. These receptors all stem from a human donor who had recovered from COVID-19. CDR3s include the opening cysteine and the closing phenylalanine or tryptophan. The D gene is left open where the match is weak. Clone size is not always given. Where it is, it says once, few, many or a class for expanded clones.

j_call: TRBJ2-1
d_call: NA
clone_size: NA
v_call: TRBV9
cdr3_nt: TGTGCCAGCAGCGTAGCGGTCAATGAGCAGTTCTTC
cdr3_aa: CASSVAVNEQFF

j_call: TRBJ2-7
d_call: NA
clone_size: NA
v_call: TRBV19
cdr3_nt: TGTGCCAGTAGTATCCTTCCCGGTTTCTACGAGCAGTACTTC
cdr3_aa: CASSILPGFYEQYF

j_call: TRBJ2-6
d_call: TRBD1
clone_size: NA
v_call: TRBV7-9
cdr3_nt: TGTGCCAGCAGCTCCTCAGGGGGCGGTTGGGCCAACGTCCTGACTTTC
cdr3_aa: CASSSSGGGWANVLTF

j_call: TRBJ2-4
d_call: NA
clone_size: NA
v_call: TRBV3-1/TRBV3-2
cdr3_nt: TGTGCCAGCAGCCAACGGGGGCCCAAAAACATTCAGTACTTC
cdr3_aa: CASSQRGPKNIQYF

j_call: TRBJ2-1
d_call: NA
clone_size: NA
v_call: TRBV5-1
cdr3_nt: TGCGCCAGCAGCTTGGCCGGGGCGAACTACAATGAGCAGTTCTTC
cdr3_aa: CASSLAGANYNEQFF

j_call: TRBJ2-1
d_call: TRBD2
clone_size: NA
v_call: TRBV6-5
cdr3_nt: TGTGCCAGCACCCTTGGACTAGCGAGTGAGCAGTTCTTC
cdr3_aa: CASTLGLASEQFF

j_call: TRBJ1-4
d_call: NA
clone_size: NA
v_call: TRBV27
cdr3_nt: TGTGCCAGCAGTTTATCAGATTACGAACTGTTTTTT
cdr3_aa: CASSLSDYELFF

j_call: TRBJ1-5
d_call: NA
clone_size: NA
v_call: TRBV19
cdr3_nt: TGTGCCAGTAGTCCAGGGGCAAATACGCCCCAGCATTTT
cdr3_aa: CASSPGANTPQHF

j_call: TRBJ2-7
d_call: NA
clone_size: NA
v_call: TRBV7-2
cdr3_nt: TGTGCCAGCAGCTTAGTGGCAGGGATCTCCTACGAGCAGTACTTC
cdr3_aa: CASSLVAGISYEQYF

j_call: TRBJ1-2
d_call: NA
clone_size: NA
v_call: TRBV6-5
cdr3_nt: TGTGCCAGCAGTTACGACCCAGTTGCTGGCTACACCTTC
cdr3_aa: CASSYDPVAGYTF

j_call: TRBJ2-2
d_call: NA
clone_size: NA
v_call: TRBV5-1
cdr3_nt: TGCGCCAGCAGCTTGGCGGGGCTGGGCGGGGAGCTGTTTTTT
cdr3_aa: CASSLAGLGGELFF

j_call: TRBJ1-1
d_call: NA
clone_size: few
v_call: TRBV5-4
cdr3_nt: TGTGCCAGCAGTTTGGAGGGGTGGAACACTGAAGCTTTCTTT
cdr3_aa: CASSLEGWNTEAFF

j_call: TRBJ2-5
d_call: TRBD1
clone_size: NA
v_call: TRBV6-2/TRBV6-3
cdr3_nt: TGTGCCAGCAGTAATCCGGGACAGGGTGCGGAGACCCAGTACTTC
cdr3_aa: CASSNPGQGAETQYF

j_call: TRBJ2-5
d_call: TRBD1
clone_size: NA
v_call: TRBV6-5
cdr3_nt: TGTGCCAGCAGTTACCAAGGGACAGGGGGGACCCAGTACTTC
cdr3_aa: CASSYQGTGGTQYF

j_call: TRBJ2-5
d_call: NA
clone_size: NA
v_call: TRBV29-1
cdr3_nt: TGCAGCGTTGATGGACAGTCCCAAGAGACCCAGTACTTC
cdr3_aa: CSVDGQSQETQYF

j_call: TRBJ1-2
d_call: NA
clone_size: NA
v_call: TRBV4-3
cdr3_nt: TGCGCCAGCAGCCAAGATATCGGGGAAGGGGACTATGGCTACACCTTC
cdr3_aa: CASSQDIGEGDYGYTF

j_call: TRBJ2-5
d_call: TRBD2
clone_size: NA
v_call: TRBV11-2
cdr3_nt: TGTGCCAGCAGCTTAGGCGGGGGGGCCGAGACCCAGTACTTC
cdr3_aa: CASSLGGGAETQYF

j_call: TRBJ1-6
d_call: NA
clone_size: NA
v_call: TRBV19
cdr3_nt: TGTGCCAGTACCATTGACTCCAAAAATTCACCCCTCCACTTT
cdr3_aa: CASTIDSKNSPLHF

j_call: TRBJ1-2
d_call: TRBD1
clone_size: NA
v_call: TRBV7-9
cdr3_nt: TGTGCCAGCAGCCTCGGGACAGCCTATGGCTACACCTTC
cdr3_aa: CASSLGTAYGYTF